These 14 T cell receptor beta chains were sequenced from one sample in a study of cytomegalovirus exposure and HLA in healthy donors. The PCR used 60 Vbeta and 13 Jbeta primers. Generated by immunoSEQ multiplex PCR, the TCRdb table keeps only in-frame clones and is missing some. Of 75,000 to 100,000 clones listed, over 65% are singletons. Sequencing was done on a sample of PBMCs. Every receptor here comes from a man aged 55 to 70 in good health and CMV-seropositive.

The V call is TRBV4-1, the J call TRBJ2-7; 10 bases agree with TRBD1. CDR3 length: 14 residues. V was clipped by 4 bases and J by 6 bases; unmatched bases: 6. Looked up from germline, CDR1 is MGHRA and CDR2 is YSYEKL. The CDR3 DNA sequence: TGCGCCAGCAGCCTGGGGACAGGGGTTATCGAGCAGTACTTC. It codes for CASSLGTGVIEQYF.

The chain employs TRBV4-3 and TRBJ2-5; 7 positions agree with TRBD2. The CDR3 contains 16 residues. Germline V gives CDR1 LGHNA, CDR2 YSLEER. Trimming at V came to 1 base and at J to 5 bases, leaving 10 bases not matched to a gene. Here the CDR3 DNA reads TGCGCCAGCAGCCAAGGCGGCAAACGGGGGGTGGAGACCCAGTACTTC. This codes for CASSQGGKRGVETQYF.

Only a few counts were recorded for this clone. The chain links TRBV15 to TRBJ1-6, with D hard to call. The CDR3 totals 11 residues. The V end was cut by 8 bases, the J end by 7 bases, with 6 bases between. CDR1 and CDR2 (germline): LNHNV, YYDKDF (reference sequence). The CDR3 loop reads CATVRNSPLHF. Written as DNA, the CDR3 is TGTGCCACCGTTAGAAATTCACCCCTCCACTTT.

This clone was seen only once. This chain uses TRBV28 with TRBJ2-1, with TRBD1 identical over 12 bases. The trim removed 2 bases at V and 7 bases at J, leaving 6 bases unmatched. Germline V gene sequence: CDR1 MDHEN, CDR2 SYDVKM. This CDR3 has 16 residues. In DNA, the CDR3 is TGTGCCAGCAGTTTACCGGGACAGGGGGCGATTAATGAGCAGTTCTTC. Its protein product is CASSLPGQGAINEQFF.

The genes are TRBV27 and TRBJ1-1, with D maybe TRBD1 (6 bases). This CDR3 comprises 14 residues. V lost 6 bases to trimming and J lost 4 bases, with 15 bases between them. Germline V gene sequence: CDR1 MNHEY, CDR2 SMNVEV (reference sequence). The CDR3 nucleotides read TGTGCCAGCAGGCGGACAGCGTCTGGCACTGAAGCTTTCTTT. It specifies CASRRTASGTEAFF.

The V and J genes are TRBV9 and TRBJ1-1, with a weak D call TRBD1 (5 bases). The germline gives CDR1 SGDLS, CDR2 YYNGEE. Trimming took 0 bases from V and 0 from J, leaving 12 bases between them. The CDR3 spans 16 residues. The CDR3 spells CASSVGPGKVNTEAFF. The CDR3 DNA reads TGTGCCAGCAGCGTAGGTCCAGGGAAGGTGAACACTGAAGCTTTCTTT. Full variable domain (missing parts from reference TRBV9 and TRBJ1-1): DSGVTQTPKHLITATGQRVTLRCSPRSGDLSVYWYQQSLDQGLQFLIQYYNGEERAKGNILERFSAQQFPDLHSELNLSSLELGDSALYFCASSVGPGKVNTEAFFGQGTRLTVV.

V is TRBV9 and J is TRBJ2-3; TRBD2 matches 12 bases. Per germline, CDR1 SGDLS and CDR2 YYNGEE. The V gene end was trimmed by 3 bases and the J gene end by 3 bases; junction bases not matched to a gene: 11. The CDR3 runs to 18 residues. This CDR3 reads CASSGWDGGLAGTDTQYF. CDR3 nucleotides: TGTGCCAGCAGCGGATGGGACGGTGGACTAGCGGGGACAGATACGCAGTATTTT.

The V call is TRBV9, the J call TRBJ2-3, with 7 positions matching TRBD2. CDR1 and CDR2 (germline): SGDLS, YYNGEE. The CDR3 totals 14 residues. With V trimmed by 4 bases and J by 3 bases, 5 bases remained unmatched. CDR3 in amino acids: CASSMNGRTDTQYF. The CDR3 DNA sequence: TGTGCCAGCAGCATGAACGGGAGGACAGATACGCAGTATTTT.

This clone was recorded a few times. The rearrangement joins TRBV5-6 to TRBJ1-2; D ambiguous. The CDR3 is made up of 15 amino acids. V dropped 3 bases and J dropped 4 bases, with 16 bases sitting between them. Germline V CDR1 and CDR2: SGHDT, YYEEEE. The CDR3 DNA reads TGTGCCAGCAGCTCGGACGGCAGGAGGGTCTATGGCTACACCTTC. It codes for CASSSDGRRVYGYTF.

This chain connects TRBV7-6 to TRBJ1-6; a possible D gene is TRBD1 (6 bases). Germline-derived CDR1 and CDR2 are SGHVS and FNYEAQ. V was trimmed by 2 bases and J by 8 bases, leaving 16 bases between them. CDR3 length equals 16 residues. The CDR3 DNA sequence: TGTGCCAGCAGCTTATTGGGCCAGGGGAATCATTCACCCCTCCACTTT. Its protein product is CASSLLGQGNHSPLHF. Full variable domain (remainder filled in from reference TRBV7-6 and TRBJ1-6): GAGVSQSPRYKVTKRGQDVALRCDPISGHVSLYWYRQALGQGPEFLTYFNYEAQQDKSGLPNDRFSAERPEGSISTLTIQRTEQRDSAMYRCASSLLGQGNHSPLHFGNGTRLTVT.

The rearrangement uses TRBV5-1 and TRBJ2-1; 7 bases match TRBD2. Trimming cost V 3 bases and J 8 bases; bases outside gene matches: 20. From germline, CDR1 is SGHRS and CDR2 YFSETQ. This CDR3 comprises 18 residues. Here the CDR3 reads CASSSPGGVPNLQDEQFF. The DNA for the CDR3 is TGCGCCAGCAGCTCCCCGGGGGGAGTTCCAAACCTACAAGATGAGCAGTTCTTC.

This clone has just a few counts. V gene TRBV5-1 combines with J gene TRBJ1-1, with TRBD1 as a possible D gene (5 bases). The germline V gene has CDR1 SGHRS and CDR2 YFSETQ. V gave up 4 bases and J gave up 0 bases, with 22 bases separating them. The CDR3 loop spans 18 amino acids. The CDR3 region is CASSLWTFSKSMNTEAFF. The CDR3 DNA is TGCGCCAGCAGCCTGTGGACATTCTCCAAATCAATGAACACTGAAGCTTTCTTT.

The chain is built from TRBV19 and TRBJ1-6; possible D gene TRBD1, 6 bases. V was pared by 3 bases and J by 0 bases, with 21 bases between. Germline CDR1 is LNHDA and CDR2 is SQIVND (reference sequence). This CDR3 has 20 amino acids. CDR3 sequence: CASSIRILKTGSSYNSPLHF. DNA of the CDR3: TGTGCCAGTAGTATCCGCATCCTAAAGACAGGCAGCTCCTATAATTCACCCCTCCACTTT.

V is TRBV4-2 and J is TRBJ2-1, with D tentatively TRBD1 (5 bases). Germline lookup yields CDR1 LGHNA and CDR2 YNFKEQ. The ends were cut back, 1 base at V and 2 bases at J, with 9 bases in the middle. The CDR3 loop spans 15 amino acids. The CDR3 DNA is TGTGCCAGCAGCCAAGTAAGGGGCACCTACAATGAGCAGTTCTTC. Its protein product is CASSQVRGTYNEQFF.